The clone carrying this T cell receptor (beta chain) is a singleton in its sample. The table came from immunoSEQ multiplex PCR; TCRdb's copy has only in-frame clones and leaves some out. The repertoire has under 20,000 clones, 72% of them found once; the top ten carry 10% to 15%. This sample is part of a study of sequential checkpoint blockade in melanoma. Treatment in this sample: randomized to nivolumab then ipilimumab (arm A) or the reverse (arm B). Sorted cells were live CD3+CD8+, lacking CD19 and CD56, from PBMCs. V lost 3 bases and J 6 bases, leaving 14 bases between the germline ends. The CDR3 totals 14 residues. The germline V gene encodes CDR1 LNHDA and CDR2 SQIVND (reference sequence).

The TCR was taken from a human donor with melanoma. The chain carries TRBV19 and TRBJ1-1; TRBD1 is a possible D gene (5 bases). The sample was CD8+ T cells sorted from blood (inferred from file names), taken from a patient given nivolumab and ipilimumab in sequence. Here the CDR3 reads CASSMGGVGPEAFF. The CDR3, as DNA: TGTGCCAGTAGTATGGGAGGGGTAGGACCTGAAGCTTTCTTT.